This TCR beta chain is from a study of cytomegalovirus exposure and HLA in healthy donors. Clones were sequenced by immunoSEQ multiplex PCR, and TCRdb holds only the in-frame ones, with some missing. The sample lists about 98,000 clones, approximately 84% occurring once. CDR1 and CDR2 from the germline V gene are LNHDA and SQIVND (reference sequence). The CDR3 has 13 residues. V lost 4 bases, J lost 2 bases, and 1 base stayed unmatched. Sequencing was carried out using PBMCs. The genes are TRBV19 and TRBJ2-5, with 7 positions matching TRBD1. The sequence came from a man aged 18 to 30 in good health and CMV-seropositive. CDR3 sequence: CASSTQGQETQYF. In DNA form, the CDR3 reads TGTGCCAGTAGTACACAGGGGCAAGAGACCCAGTACTTC.